A single sample gave rise to the 10 T cell receptor beta chains below, sequenced in a study of CD8+CD57+ T cells in acquired aplastic anemia. Sequenced patients had shown CD8+CD57+ cell expansion by flow cytometry. The TCR beta profiling, which covered VDJ combination and CDR3 sequence, was carried out using genomic DNA as the template. TCRdb fed the reads into MiXCR, producing one record per CDR3 protein. This table holds 100,000 to 150,000 distinct CDR3 sequences, over 30% found once. The sample consisted of sorted CD4+, CD8+, or CD8+CD57+ T cells (not recorded which) from PBMCs. Source of these receptors: a human donor with aplastic anemia.

The rearrangement links TRBV19 to TRBJ1-5, with D tentatively TRBD1 (6 bases). This CDR3 spans 15 amino acids. Trimming pared 7 bases from V and 0 bases from J, leaving 13 bases between. Germline V CDR1 and CDR2: LNHDA, SQIVND (reference sequence). In DNA, the CDR3 is TGTGCCAGTAAAGGCGGGACATCTAGCAATCAGCCCCAGCATTTT. Amino acids: CASKGGTSSNQPQHF.

This clonotype was observed many times. The chain joins TRBV11-2 to TRBJ2-3, with TRBD1 matching over 10 bases. Per germline, CDR1 SGHAT and CDR2 FQNNGV. The trim removed 5 bases at V and 5 bases at J, leaving 7 bases unmatched. This CDR3 region has 15 residues. Written as DNA, the CDR3 is TGTGCCAGCAGCCCCAGACAGGGGGCGGGAGATACGCAGTATTTT. Protein product: CASSPRQGAGDTQYF.

This clonotype was counted many times. V usage is TRBV6-1 and J usage is TRBJ1-2; 7 nucleotides agree with TRBD1. This CDR3 region has 14 residues. Germline loops: CDR1 MNHNS, CDR2 SASEGT. V dropped 3 bases and J dropped 2; count of bases not matched to a gene: 3. CDR3 sequence (DNA): TGTGCCAGCAGTGAGGGGACAGTCAACTATGGCTACACCTTC. Translating it yields CASSEGTVNYGYTF.

This clonotype has at least ten counts. V gene TRBV2 combines with J gene TRBJ2-7; the D call may be TRBD1 or TRBD2 (6 bases each). The CDR3 is made up of 15 amino acids. With 4 bases removed from V and 7 bases from J, the gap between germline ends came to 20 bases. Per the germline V gene, CDR1 is SNHLY and CDR2 is FYNNEI. CDR3 bases: TGTGCCAGCAGTGCGGGTCGGGGGCCAAACGGGGAGCAGTACGTC. Protein product: CASSAGRGPNGEQYV.

Regarding this clonotype: A read error is possible here, since a much larger clone lies one base away. This sequence joins TRBV5-5 and TRBJ1-1; weak D call: TRBD1 (5 bases). The CDR3 is 15 residues long. Germline assignment: CDR1 SGHKS and CDR2 YYEKEE (reference sequence). V was pared by 0 bases and J by 3 bases, with 12 bases between. The CDR3 protein is CASSLGAGTDTEAFF. CDR3 sequence (DNA): TGTGCCAGCAGCTTGGGGGCAGGGACGGACACTGAAGCTTTCTTT.

This clonotype was seen repeatedly, ten times or more. V gene TRBV20-1 combines with J gene TRBJ2-3; 7 bases are a match to TRBD2. The CDR3 has 13 amino acids. Germline CDR1 reads DFQATT; CDR2 reads SNEGSKA (reference sequence). Trimming cost V 6 bases and J 6 bases; bases outside gene matches: 9. As DNA, the CDR3 is TGCAGTGCGGGGAGCGGGGTAAAGGATACGCAGTATTTT. The encoded protein is CSAGSGVKDTQYF.

This clonotype was counted only a few times. The chain couples TRBV6-1 to TRBJ2-1; 8 bases are a match to TRBD1. There are 14 residues in the CDR3. J lost 6 bases, V lost 4 bases, and 5 bases had no gene match. Germline lookup yields CDR1 MNHNS and CDR2 SASEGT. The CDR3 protein is CASSVQGAFNEQFF. CDR3 in DNA: TGTGCCAGCAGTGTGCAGGGGGCTTTCAATGAGCAGTTCTTC.

A note on this clonotype: A much more abundant neighbour one base away suggests this may be a read error. This chain joins TRBV10-3 and TRBJ1-6, with 10 bases that match TRBD1. This CDR3 comprises 16 residues. The V gene's germline CDR1 is ENHRY and CDR2 SYGVKD. CDR3 DNA: TGTGCCAGCAGTTTACCCTTGGGACAGGGGAATTCACCCCTCCACTTT. This encodes CASSLPLGQGNSPLHF.

V and J are TRBV29-1 and TRBJ2-5; TRBD1 aligns across 7 bases. Germline V gene data show CDR1 as SQVTM and CDR2 as ANQGSEA. The CDR3 is 13 residues long. Trimming took 6 bases from V and 5 from J; bases not matched to a gene: 9. The CDR3, as DNA: TGCAGCGTGTGGACAGGTAGCGCGGAGACCCAGTACTTC. As protein: CSVWTGSAETQYF.

This clonotype was found a few times. A much larger clone differs from this one at a single base, so this may be a read error. The V call is TRBV3-1, the J call TRBJ1-2; D is perhaps TRBD1 (6 bases). The germline gives CDR1 LGHDT, CDR2 YNNKEL (reference sequence). CDR3 length: 14 amino acids. DNA of the CDR3: TGTGCCAGCAGCCACCGGGGGGGCTCGTATGGCTGCACCTTC. Its translation: CASSHRGGSYGCTF.